Detailed here is one TCR beta chain. In its sample, this clonotype was seen a few times. Its antigen has not been determined. Base qualities were left out, and no much larger clone turns up one base away. The data belong to a study of blood T cells in healthy people across ages (dated by TCRdb to about 2015). Notes on the research overall: In model experiments, template switching captured roughly one uniquely barcoded TCR beta cDNA molecule for every two T cells. To track age-related changes in TCR beta repertoire diversity, the study relied on deep sequencing normalized with unique cDNA molecular identifiers. Donors were grouped into four age groups: young (average roughly 16 years), middle-aged (roughly 40), aged (approximately 67) and long-lived (82). Donors of different ages were randomly distributed across sequencing lanes to avoid experimental bias. Two additional independent replicas of 1 million unique cDNA reads from the same blood draw were analyzed for two donors (one aged 18 to 30 and one aged 80 or older).

Paper-wide results and their limitations: Observed TCR beta diversity per million T cells fell roughly linearly with age, and a significant reduction was already apparent by age around 36. Compared with the aged group, more naive CD4+ T cells, fewer expanded clones and increased TCR diversity were shown by the long-lived group, suggesting age selection. Estimates of total diversity based on one million sequenced T cells were regarded as lower bounds and as underestimates. Bulk unsorted PBMC profiling prevented conclusive comparison of naive and antigen-experienced compartments. A strong correlation was found between observed TCR beta diversity and the percentage of naive T cells measured by flow cytometry. The CMV infection status of donors was not known, potentially confounding age-related changes in expanded clonotypes.

The donors were roughly 40 Caucasian individuals from Russia, aged 6 to 90 years, who were systemically healthy. Roughly 10 milliliters of peripheral blood were drawn from each donor into EDTA-treated Vacutainer tubes. Ficoll-Paque density-gradient centrifugation was used to isolate PBMCs, with at least 6.5 million per sample. Trizol reagent was used to extract total RNA from the PBMCs, yielding at least 5 micrograms per sample. For every donor, flow cytometry on a PBMC aliquot measured the percentage of naive CD45RAhigh/CD27high T cells. Libraries were constructed by 5' RACE. For sequencing, an Illumina HiSeq 2500 was employed. A second about 7 to 12 cycle PCR used a sample-barcoded 5' primer and a J-beta primer mix. A unique molecular identifier was introduced onto each TCR beta cDNA molecule by a template-switch 5' adaptor carrying 12 random nucleotides. Each sample yielded at least 2.5 million CDR3-containing paired-end reads. First-strand cDNA was synthesized from all RNA with the Mint cDNA synthesis kit, primed by a TRBC-specific oligonucleotide. After uracil-DNA glycosylase treatment, a first 18-cycle PCR used universal primers M1SS and BC2_uni_R on all cDNA. As for the authors' bioinformatics: For normalization, 1 million high-quality reads, each with a distinct molecular identifier, were randomly selected from each sample. Reads with shared molecular identifiers were discarded instead of being binned into consensus sequences. CDR3 identification, clonotype clustering and error correction used MiTCR with a Q25 quality threshold and the strictest error-elimination algorithm. Lower-bound total TCR beta diversity was estimated with a nonparametric unseen species model using Euler transformation. The raw public reads went through TCRdb reprocessing: fastp at Q25, MiXCR clone calling, in-frame beta chains kept. Here each entry gathers all rows of one CDR3 protein and keeps the most common genes and DNA. In this record, the V and J calls reflect TCRdb's handling and not the investigators' own analysis. The sample yields 850,000 to 1,300,000 distinct CDR3 sequences; under 45% were counted once. Jointly, the top ten make up about 19% of the sample.

CDR1 and CDR2 are read off the germline V gene as SGHDN and FVKESK. Reading from cysteine to phenylalanine, the CDR3 counts 14 amino acids. The DNA shown is the 42-base CDR3, in frame from base 1. At the junction V is shortened by 1 base and J by 3 bases, with 10 bases in between. The chain is made from TRBV14 and TRBJ2-7; TRBD2 is a possible D gene, resting on 5 matching bases. The TCR was taken from a woman aged 55-69 years in good health. Specimen: blood. The nucleotides are TGTGCCAGCAGCCAAGTCGGGGTGTTCTACGAGCAGTACTTC. Protein translation: CASSQVGVFYEQYF.